Listed here are 20 T cell receptor beta chains from one sample, sequenced in a study of blood T cell repertoires in COVID-19. TCRdb's table, derived via immunoSEQ multiplex PCR, lists solely in-frame clones and lacks some. The sample records approximately 230,000 clones, around nine tenths being singletons. Sequencing was carried out using PBMCs or T cells enriched from blood (not recorded which). These receptors all stem from a woman aged 45-60 years with acute COVID-19.

V usage is TRBV5-1 and J usage is TRBJ2-2; 7 bases are a match to TRBD2. Germline assignment: CDR1 SGHRS and CDR2 YFSETQ. The CDR3 runs 15 residues. The trim removed 0 bases at V and 6 bases at J, leaving 5 bases unmatched. The CDR3 loop is CASSLAKGGPGELFF. CDR3 DNA sequence: TGCGCCAGCAGCTTGGCAAAGGGAGGGCCCGGGGAGCTGTTTTTT.

The chain is built from TRBV27 and TRBJ1-1, with D tentatively TRBD1 (6 bases). Between the trimmed V and J ends, which lost 6 bases and 1 base, there was a span of 12 bases. The germline V gene encodes CDR1 MNHEY and CDR2 SMNVEV (reference sequence). The length of the CDR3 is 14 residues. The CDR3 is CASSRGRWNTEAFF. In nucleotides, the CDR3 is TGTGCCAGCAGCAGGGGCAGGTGGAACACTGAAGCTTTCTTT.

The chain combines TRBV19 with TRBJ1-5, with D unresolved. CDR3 length: 15 amino acids. V shed 8 bases and J shed 4 bases, with 18 bases lying between them. In germline, CDR1 is LNHDA, CDR2 SQIVND (reference sequence). The CDR3 reads CASGPIGRSNQPQHF. The CDR3 DNA sequence: TGTGCCAGTGGTCCGATCGGGAGGAGTAATCAGCCCCAGCATTTT.

This clone was found once. The rearrangement joins TRBV20-1 to TRBJ1-5, with D unresolved. CDR3 length: 14 amino acids. CDR1 is DFQATT, CDR2 SNEGSKA, per germline (reference sequence). Trimming took off 3 bases at V and 7 bases at J, with 16 bases between the two ends. The CDR3 sequence is CSASLMQVWQPQHF. In DNA, the CDR3 is TGCAGTGCTAGTCTGATGCAGGTTTGGCAGCCCCAGCATTTT.

V is TRBV4-1 and J is TRBJ2-3; 10 nucleotides line up with TRBD1. In germline, CDR1 is MGHRA, CDR2 YSYEKL. The V gene end was trimmed by 3 bases and the J gene end by 4 bases; junction bases not matched to a gene: 13. The CDR3 contains 18 residues. The DNA of the CDR3 is TGCGCCAGCAGCCAGGCAGCCGGGACAGGGGTTATATCAGATACGCAGTATTTT. It encodes CASSQAAGTGVISDTQYF.

V usage is TRBV5-1 and J usage is TRBJ2-4; D is possibly TRBD1 (6 bases). Germline loops: CDR1 SGHRS, CDR2 YFSETQ. V lost 3 bases to trimming and J lost 5 bases, with 12 bases between them. The CDR3 spans 14 residues. This CDR3 reads CASSSQGSENIQYF. CDR3 bases: TGCGCCAGCAGCTCACAGGGATCCGAAAACATTCAGTACTTC. The full variable domain, with the rest looked up from reference TRBV5-1 and TRBJ2-4, is KAGVTQTPRYLIKTRGQQVTLSCSPISGHRSVSWYQQTPGQGLQFLFEYFSETQRNKGNFPGRFSGRQFSNSRSEMNVSTLELGDSALYLCASSSQGSENIQYFGAGTRLSVL.

The rearrangement joins TRBV12-3 or TRBV12-4 to TRBJ1-3; 9 nucleotides align to TRBD1. The CDR3 contains 13 residues. V shed 8 bases and J 10 bases; nucleotides not matched to a gene: 9. The CDR3, as DNA: TGTGCCAGCCTTGAGGGACAGGGATTGACCATATATTTT. It translates to CASLEGQGLTIYF.

This clone was recorded once. The sample contains more than one DNA sequence encoding this CDR3. The chain uses TRBV7-3 and TRBJ1-1, with TRBD1 identical over 9 bases. CDR1 and CDR2 (germline): SGHTA, FQGTGA. V was pared by 6 bases and J by 5 bases, with 4 bases of the junction left unmatched. The CDR3 is made up of 13 amino acids. The CDR3 protein is CASRRQGDTEAFF. CDR3 nucleotide sequence: TGTGCCAGCAGACGACAGGGGGATACTGAAGCTTTCTTT.

The V gene is TRBV9, the J gene TRBJ2-3, with 7 positions matching TRBD1. CDR3 size: 14 residues. Germline values: CDR1 SGDLS, CDR2 YYNGEE. The ends lost 5 bases at V and 3 bases at J; junction bases unmatched: 6. The chain's CDR3 is CASSEKQGTDTQYF. DNA of the CDR3: TGTGCCAGCAGTGAGAAACAGGGGACAGATACGCAGTATTTT.

The CDR3 region is CATKRQPNTEAFF. As DNA, the CDR3 is TGTGCCACCAAAAGACAGCCGAACACTGAAGCTTTCTTT. The chain is built from TRBV2 and TRBJ1-1, with D possibly TRBD1 on 5 matching bases. Trimming removed 10 bases from V and 1 base from J, with 13 bases in between. The germline CDR1 and CDR2 sequences are SNHLY and FYNNEI. The length of the CDR3 is 13 residues.

V usage is TRBV29-1 and J usage is TRBJ1-2; D unresolved. Trimming shortened V by 7 bases and J by 2 bases, and 14 bases separated the two germline ends. The CDR3 extends over 13 amino acids. Germline V gene sequence: CDR1 SQVTM, CDR2 ANQGSEA. The CDR3 DNA is TGCAGCGCCCTTTCTAATGAGAACTATGGCTACACCTTC. Translation gives CSALSNENYGYTF.

The rearrangement joins TRBV27 to TRBJ2-3, with a weak D call TRBD2 (7 bases). The CDR3 consists of 14 residues. From germline, CDR1 is MNHEY and CDR2 SMNVEV (reference sequence). Deletions cut 7 bases from V and 4 bases from J, with 15 bases between. This CDR3 reads CASNPRGRADTQYF. Written as DNA, the CDR3 is TGTGCCAGCAATCCAAGGGGGAGGGCAGATACGCAGTATTTT.

This clone was seen a handful of times. This sequence joins TRBV27 and TRBJ1-1; no reliable D call. CDR1 and CDR2 (germline): MNHEY, SMNVEV (reference sequence). The CDR3 runs 13 residues. The V and J ends lost 5 bases and 5 bases respectively, with 12 bases between them. The CDR3 nucleotides read TGTGCCAGCAGTACACGGGTTGGGACTGAAGCTTTCTTT. Residues: CASSTRVGTEAFF.

This rearrangement joins TRBV3-1 (or the pseudogene TRBV3-2) to TRBJ1-2, with a possible D match to TRBD1 (6 bases). V lost 7 bases and J 5 bases, leaving 17 bases between the germline ends. Looked up from germline, CDR1 is LGHDT and CDR2 is YNNKEL (reference sequence). There are 14 residues in the CDR3. The CDR3 here is CASTKDSSRYGYTF. DNA of the CDR3: TGTGCCAGCACAAAGGACAGCAGTCGGTATGGCTACACCTTC.

This clone was detected only once. V usage is TRBV24-1 and J usage is TRBJ2-3; unclear D gene. Looked up from germline, CDR1 is KGHDR and CDR2 is SFDVKD. V was shortened by 0 bases and J by 0 bases, with 12 bases between the two germline ends. CDR3 length equals 17 residues. CDR3 coding DNA: TGTGCCACCAGTGATTTGCACTCGACATCAAGCACAGATACGCAGTATTTT. Amino acids: CATSDLHSTSSTDTQYF.

This clone was counted once. J is TRBJ1-2 and V is TRBV10-2, with a possible D match to TRBD1 (5 bases). The CDR3 runs to 12 residues. Per germline, CDR1 WSHSY and CDR2 SAAADI. Trimming stripped 8 bases from V and 3 bases from J, with 10 bases between. CDR3 bases: TGCGCCAGCGCCGACAGAGACTATGGCTACACCTTC. Translating gives CASADRDYGYTF.

V and J are TRBV5-8 and TRBJ2-7; 8 positions match TRBD1. The germline gives CDR1 SGHTS, CDR2 YDEGEE. J gave up 4 bases and V 0 bases, and 6 bases lay outside the gene matches. The CDR3 spans 15 residues. The CDR3 here is CASSLGRGLGYEQYF. The DNA of the CDR3 is TGTGCCAGCAGCTTGGGCAGGGGGCTTGGTTACGAGCAGTACTTC.

The chain recombines TRBV11-2 with TRBJ2-6; 7 positions agree with TRBD1. Germline V gene sequence: CDR1 SGHAT, CDR2 FQNNGV. This CDR3 contains 17 residues. The ends lost 2 bases at V and 1 base at J; junction bases unmatched: 5. CDR3 in DNA: TGTGCCAGCAGCTTATTGGGCAGGGGGTCTGGGGCCAACGTCCTGACTTTC. This codes for CASSLLGRGSGANVLTF.

J is TRBJ2-6 and V is TRBV7-9; no firm D call. This CDR3 has 13 residues. V lost 3 bases, J lost 4 bases, and 4 bases lay in between. CDR1 and CDR2 (germline): SEHNR, FQNEAQ (reference sequence). CDR3 sequence (DNA): TGTGCCAGCAGCTTGGCAGGGGCCAACGTCCTGACTTTC. As protein: CASSLAGANVLTF. Supplemented by reference TRBV7-9 and TRBJ2-6, the full variable domain reads DTGVSQNPRHKITKRGQNVTFRCDPISEHNRLYWYRQTLGQGPEFLTYFQNEAQLEKSRLLSDRFSAERPKGSFSTLEIQRTEQGDSAMYLCASSLAGANVLTFGAGSRLTVL.

This rearrangement joins TRBV19 to TRBJ2-7, with D maybe TRBD2 (7 bases). Germline CDR1 reads LNHDA; CDR2 reads SQIVND (reference sequence). This CDR3 spans 13 amino acids. V was pared by 10 bases and J by 7 bases, with 20 bases between. The DNA for the CDR3 is TGTGCCACCTCACAGGGCGGGGGAAGGGAGCAGTACTTC. Amino acids: CATSQGGGREQYF.